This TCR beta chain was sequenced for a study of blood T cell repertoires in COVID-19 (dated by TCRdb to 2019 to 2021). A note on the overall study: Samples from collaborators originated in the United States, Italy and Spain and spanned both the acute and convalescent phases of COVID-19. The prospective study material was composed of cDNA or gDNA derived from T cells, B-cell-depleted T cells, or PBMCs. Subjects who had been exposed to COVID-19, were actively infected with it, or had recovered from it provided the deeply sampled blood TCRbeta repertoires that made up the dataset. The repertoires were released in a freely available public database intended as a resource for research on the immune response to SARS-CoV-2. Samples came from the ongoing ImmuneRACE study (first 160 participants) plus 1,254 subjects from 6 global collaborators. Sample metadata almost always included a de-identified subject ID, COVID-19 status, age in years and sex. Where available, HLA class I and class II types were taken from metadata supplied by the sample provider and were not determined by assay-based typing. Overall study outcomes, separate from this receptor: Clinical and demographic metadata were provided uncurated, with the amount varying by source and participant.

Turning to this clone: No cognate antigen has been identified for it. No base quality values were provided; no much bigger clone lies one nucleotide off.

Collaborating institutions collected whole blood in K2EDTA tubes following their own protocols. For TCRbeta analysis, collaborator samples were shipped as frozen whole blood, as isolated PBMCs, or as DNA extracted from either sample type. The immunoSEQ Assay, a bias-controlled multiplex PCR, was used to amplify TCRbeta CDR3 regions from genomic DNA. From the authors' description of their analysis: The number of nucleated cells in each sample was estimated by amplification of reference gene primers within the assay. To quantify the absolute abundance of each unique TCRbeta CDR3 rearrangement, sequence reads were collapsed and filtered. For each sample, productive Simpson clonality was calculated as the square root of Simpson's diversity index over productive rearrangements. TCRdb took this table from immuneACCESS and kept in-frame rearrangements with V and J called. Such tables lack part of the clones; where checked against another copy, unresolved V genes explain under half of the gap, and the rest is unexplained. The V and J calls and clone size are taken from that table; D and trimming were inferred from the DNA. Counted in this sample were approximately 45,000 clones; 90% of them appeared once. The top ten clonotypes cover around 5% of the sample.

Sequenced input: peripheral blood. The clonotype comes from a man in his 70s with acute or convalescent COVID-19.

The nucleotide sequence reads as follows: TGTGCCAGCGAGGCCGGGACAGCAAATGAAAAACTGTTTTTT. It translates to CASEAGTANEKLFF. This chain joins TRBV2 to TRBJ1-4; TRBD1 agrees with 7 junctional bases. Relative to germline, V is missing 8 bases and J is missing 5 bases, with 8 bases of the junction outside any gene match. As encoded in the germline V gene, CDR1 is SNHLY while CDR2 is FYNNEI. The CDR3 spans 14 residues, from the cysteine through the phenylalanine. Only the CDR3 DNA stays, 42 bases, in frame from base 1.